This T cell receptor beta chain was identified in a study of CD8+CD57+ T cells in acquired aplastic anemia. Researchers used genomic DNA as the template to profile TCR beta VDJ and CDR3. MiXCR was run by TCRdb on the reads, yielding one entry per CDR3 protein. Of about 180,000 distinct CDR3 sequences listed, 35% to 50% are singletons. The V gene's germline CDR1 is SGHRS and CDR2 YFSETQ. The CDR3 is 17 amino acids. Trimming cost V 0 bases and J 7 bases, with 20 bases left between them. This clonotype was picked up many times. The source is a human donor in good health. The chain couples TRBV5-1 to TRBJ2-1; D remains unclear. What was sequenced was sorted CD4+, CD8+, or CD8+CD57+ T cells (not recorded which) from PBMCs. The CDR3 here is CASSLARFGQVMNEQFF. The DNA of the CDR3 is TGCGCCAGCAGCTTGGCCCGATTCGGGCAGGTAATGAATGAGCAGTTCTTC.